This passage covers 14 T cell receptor beta chains from one sample sequenced in a study of blood T cell repertoires in COVID-19. Produced via immunoSEQ multiplex PCR; TCRdb's table is partial and in-frame only. The sample has fewer than 70,000 clones, 70% to 90% seen once. Sequencing was carried out using peripheral blood. The receptors come from a man aged 55-75 years with active or convalescent COVID-19.

This chain links TRBV29-1 with TRBJ2-3; TRBD2 matches at 11 bases. The CDR3 contains 14 residues. Germline-derived CDR1 and CDR2 are SQVTM and ANQGSEA. Germline trimming cut 7 bases from V and 4 bases from J; bases unmatched to any gene: 7. CDR3 DNA sequence: TGCAGCGGGGGACTAGCGGCGGGCCCAGATACGCAGTATTTT. It is translated as CSGGLAAGPDTQYF.

This clone was observed a few times. The chain links TRBV2 to TRBJ2-5; tentatively, D is TRBD2 (6 bases). The CDR3 contains 13 residues. Trimming pared 6 bases from V and 1 base from J, leaving 9 bases between. Germline loops: CDR1 SNHLY, CDR2 FYNNEI. The CDR3 sequence: CASRRDFQETQYF. The CDR3 bases are TGTGCCAGCAGGAGGGACTTCCAAGAGACCCAGTACTTC.

This chain uses TRBV9 with TRBJ2-3, with 8 positions matching TRBD2. The V gene's germline CDR1 is SGDLS and CDR2 YYNGEE. V was pared by 3 bases and J by 3 bases, with 9 bases of the junction left unmatched. The CDR3 is 16 amino acids. In nucleotides, the CDR3 is TGTGCCAGCAGCGCCCAAGCGGGAGCGAAGACAGATACGCAGTATTTT. This codes for CASSAQAGAKTDTQYF.

This chain joins TRBV7-2 and TRBJ1-6; 9 positions agree with TRBD1. The CDR3 totals 15 residues. Germline CDR1 and CDR2: SGHTA and FQGNSA. The ends lost 4 bases at V and 12 bases at J; junction bases unmatched: 10. The CDR3 nucleotides read TGTGCCAGCAGCTCCTCGGGACAGGGCATGTTACCCCTCCACTTT. It translates to CASSSSGQGMLPLHF.

This rearrangement joins TRBV7-9 to TRBJ2-5; a weak D match, TRBD1 (5 bases). Germline CDR1 is SEHNR and CDR2 is FQNEAQ (reference sequence). This CDR3 comprises 13 residues. The ends were cut back, 0 bases at V and 4 bases at J, with 6 bases in the middle. For the CDR3, the DNA is TGTGCCAGCAGCTTAGCTCAGGGAGAGACCCAGTACTTC. It is translated as CASSLAQGETQYF. The entire variable domain, with the rest obtained from reference TRBV7-9 and TRBJ2-5, is as follows: DTGVSQNPRHKITKRGQNVTFRCDPISEHNRLYWYRQTLGQGPEFLTYFQNEAQLEKSRLLSDRFSAERPKGSFSTLEIQRTEQGDSAMYLCASSLAQGETQYFGPGTRLLVL.

The J gene is TRBJ1-1, the V gene TRBV28; possibly TRBD1 for D (6 bases). The ends were cut back, 5 bases at V and 1 base at J, with 11 bases in the middle. The CDR3 extends over 14 amino acids. CDR1 MDHEN and CDR2 SYDVKM come from the germline V gene. DNA of the CDR3: TGTGCCAGCAGTCCCGGGACACCGAACACTGAAGCTTTCTTT. This translates into CASSPGTPNTEAFF.

The chain links TRBV5-6 to TRBJ1-4; no reliable D call. The germline gives CDR1 SGHDT, CDR2 YYEEEE. The V gene lost 0 bases and the J gene lost 5 bases, with 5 bases spanning the gap. This CDR3 region has 13 residues. CDR3 sequence: CASSLAGNEKLFF. Here the CDR3 DNA reads TGTGCCAGCAGCTTGGCCGGGAATGAAAAACTGTTTTTT. Looking up the rest from reference TRBV5-6 and TRBJ1-4 gives the full variable domain: DAGVTQSPTHLIKTRGQQVTLRCSPKSGHDTVSWYQQALGQGPQFIFQYYEEEERQRGNFPDRFSGHQFPNYSSELNVNALLLGDSALYLCASSLAGNEKLFFGSGTQLSVL.

The CDR3 DNA reads as TGTGCCAGCAGTCCAAGAGCAGGGATAGTTCAGCCCCAGCATTTT. Encoded protein: CASSPRAGIVQPQHF. V and J are TRBV6-2 or TRBV6-3 and TRBJ1-5, with D possibly matching TRBD1 (5 bases). The ends were cut back, 5 bases at V and 6 bases at J, with 17 bases in the middle. Germline-derived CDR1 and CDR2 are MNHEY and SVGEGT. This CDR3 is 15 amino acids long.

The CDR3 coding sequence is TGTGCCAGCAGTAAAACAAGCTCTGGAAACACCATATATTTT. Protein sequence: CASSKTSSGNTIYF. V and J are TRBV27 and TRBJ1-3, with D unclear. The CDR3 is 14 residues long. Germline loops: CDR1 MNHEY, CDR2 SMNVEV (reference sequence). V lost 5 bases to trimming and J lost 0 bases, with 8 bases between them.

V usage is TRBV7-9 and J usage is TRBJ1-3; no definite D call. Germline assignment: CDR1 SEHNR and CDR2 FQNEAQ (reference sequence). The CDR3 is 15 amino acids. Trimming shortened V by 5 bases and J by 4 bases, and 15 bases separated the two germline ends. The CDR3 spells CASSPSGASGNTIYF. CDR3 bases: TGTGCCAGCAGCCCCAGCGGTGCTTCAGGAAACACCATATATTTT.

This rearrangement joins TRBV11-3 to TRBJ2-2; 11 nucleotides match TRBD1. Trimming took 5 bases from V and 2 from J; bases not matched to a gene: 4. Germline CDR1 reads SGHNT; CDR2 reads YENEEA. The CDR3 has 16 residues. The chain's CDR3 is CASSPGTGGNTGELFF. The CDR3 DNA reads as TGTGCCAGCAGCCCGGGGACAGGGGGAAACACCGGGGAGCTGTTTTTT.

The chain couples TRBV5-1 to TRBJ2-7; TRBD1 agrees at 9 bases. The CDR3 totals 14 residues. V shed 7 bases and J 4 bases; nucleotides not matched to a gene: 9. Germline lookup yields CDR1 SGHRS and CDR2 YFSETQ. This CDR3 reads CASGRDRASYEQYF. The CDR3 region has the DNA TGCGCCAGCGGACGGGACAGGGCGTCTTACGAGCAGTACTTC.

The rearrangement uses TRBV5-1 and TRBJ1-2, with a weak D call TRBD1 (6 bases). CDR1 and CDR2 (germline): SGHRS, YFSETQ. The V and J ends lost 2 bases and 1 base respectively, with 9 bases between them. There are 14 residues in the CDR3. CDR3: CASSLQGYNYGYTF. CDR3 in DNA: TGCGCCAGCAGCTTACAGGGTTATAACTATGGCTACACCTTC. The variable domain in full, with the rest retrieved from reference TRBV5-1 and TRBJ1-2, is KAGVTQTPRYLIKTRGQQVTLSCSPISGHRSVSWYQQTPGQGLQFLFEYFSETQRNKGNFPGRFSGRQFSNSRSEMNVSTLELGDSALYLCASSLQGYNYGYTFGSGTRLTVV.

This chain uses TRBV6-5 with TRBJ2-3, with 11 bases matching TRBD2. The CDR3 spans 16 residues. The germline V gene has CDR1 MNHEY and CDR2 SVGAGI. V was clipped by 4 bases and J by 4 bases; unmatched bases: 7. The CDR3 DNA is TGTGCCAGCAGTTCGATGTCTAGCGGGAGGCCAGATACGCAGTATTTT. Its translation: CASSSMSSGRPDTQYF.